This T cell receptor beta chain was captured in a study of T cells expressing NK-cell markers. The study's findings and limits: Dominant NKG2C+ clonotypes in 6 or 7 donors made up roughly 1.0-7.0% of CD8+ T cells.

The CDR3 has 17 amino acids. Germline CDR1 reads SGHKS; CDR2 reads YYEKEE (reference sequence). Comment on this clonotype: Its matching antigen is unknown.

TCRdb re-analyzed the 5' RACE reads; it lists each CDR3 protein once, without DNA. This sample's table reports about 460,000 distinct CDR3 sequences. This chain connects TRBV5-5 to TRBJ2-7; TCRdb returns TRBD1, unconfirmable since there is no DNA. The sequencing sample was made of blood T cells: a sorted CD56 or NKG2C T cell subset, CD4+ or CD8+ T cells, or bulk PBMC T cells (not recorded which). The sequence came from a woman aged 50 to 60 in good health. The CDR3 loop reads CASSSQRTNRGLYEQYF.